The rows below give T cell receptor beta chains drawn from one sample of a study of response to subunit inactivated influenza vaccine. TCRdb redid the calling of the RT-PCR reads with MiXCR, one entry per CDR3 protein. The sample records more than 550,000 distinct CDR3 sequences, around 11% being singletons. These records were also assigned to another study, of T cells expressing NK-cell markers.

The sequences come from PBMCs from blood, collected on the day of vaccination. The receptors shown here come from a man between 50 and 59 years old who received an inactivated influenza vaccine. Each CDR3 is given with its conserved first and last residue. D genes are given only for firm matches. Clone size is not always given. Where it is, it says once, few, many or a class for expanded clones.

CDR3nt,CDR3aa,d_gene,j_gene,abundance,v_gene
TGTGCCAGCAGCTACCGGGACAGGGGGCTAGTCAATGAGCAGTTCTTC,CASSYRDRGLVNEQFF,TRBD1,TRBJ2-1,-,TRBV5-5
TGTGCCTGGAGCCCATTAGCTGAGCAGTTCTTC,CAWSPLAEQFF,-,TRBJ2-1,-,TRBV30
TGTGCCAGCAGTGCATCCTGGGACAACTACAATGAGCAGTTCTTC,CASSASWDNYNEQFF,-,TRBJ2-1,-,TRBV6-1
TGTGCCAGCAGTTTAGGGGGTGGGGGCGTCCCCTACGAGCAGTACTTC,CASSLGGGGVPYEQYF,-,TRBJ2-7,-,TRBV28
TGTGCCAGCAGCTTAGTCCCTCCCCAGGGCACTGAAGCTTTCTTT,CASSLVPPQGTEAFF,-,TRBJ1-1,-,TRBV11-2
TGCGCCAGCAGCCAAGATCCATACAGCATGAACACTGAAGCTTTCTTT,CASSQDPYSMNTEAFF,-,TRBJ1-1,few,TRBV4-3
TGCGCCAGCAGCTTGGAAGGGGGCGCGAACACCGGGGAGCTGTTTTTT,CASSLEGGANTGELFF,TRBD1,TRBJ2-2,many,TRBV5-1
TGCGCCAGCAGCCAACGGACAGGGGGCCTAGAGAATACGCAGTATTTT,CASSQRTGGLENTQYF,TRBD1,TRBJ2-3,-,TRBV4-3
TGCAGTGCTACCCTGATGGTGACCTACGAGCAGTACTTC,CSATLMVTYEQYF,-,TRBJ2-7,many,TRBV20-1
TGTGCCATCAGTGGACTAGCGGGGTACTCTGGGGCCAACGTCCTGACTTTC,CAISGLAGYSGANVLTF,TRBD2,TRBJ2-6,-,TRBV10-3
TGTGCCAGCAGCGGATTTAGCGGGGGGTCCTACAATGAGCAGTTCTTC,CASSGFSGGSYNEQFF,TRBD2,TRBJ2-1,-,TRBV9
TGTGCCAGCAGCGTGGAAGGGGGGCAGTACTTC,CASSVEGGQYF,-,TRBJ2-7,many,TRBV5-6
TGCAGTGCTATACGGGGGAGCTCCTACAATGAGCAGTTCTTC,CSAIRGSSYNEQFF,-,TRBJ2-1,few,TRBV20-1
TGTGCCAGCAGCACATTTAAGGAGGATACGCAGTATTTT,CASSTFKEDTQYF,-,TRBJ2-3,-,TRBV11-2
TGTGCCAGCTCACCGATGAGCGGGACAAGCACAGATACGCAGTATTTT,CASSPMSGTSTDTQYF,-,TRBJ2-3,-,TRBV18
TGTGCCAGCAGCTTAATTGGACTAGCGGGAGCCAGCACAGATACGCAGTATTTT,CASSLIGLAGASTDTQYF,TRBD2,TRBJ2-3,-,TRBV7-9
TGCGCCAGCAGCCAAGTTCCCAGGGGGCGAGGGGACACCGGGGAGCTGTTTTTT,CASSQVPRGRGDTGELFF,TRBD1,TRBJ2-2,-,TRBV4-1
TGTGCCAGCAGTGACTACGCGGAAAATACGCAGTATTTT,CASSDYAENTQYF,-,TRBJ2-3,-,TRBV6-1
TGTGCCAGCAGCTTATTCAGCGGGGGGGCCCAAAATACGCAGTATTTT,CASSLFSGGAQNTQYF,TRBD2,TRBJ2-3,-,TRBV7-6
TGTGCCAGCAGCTGGGCCCCGGGACATCGTAATGAGCAGTTCTTC,CASSWAPGHRNEQFF,-,TRBJ2-1,few,TRBV7-2
TGCGCCAGCAGCTTGACTGGCACAACCCCCTCTGGAAACACCATATATTTT,CASSLTGTTPSGNTIYF,-,TRBJ1-3,many,TRBV5-1
TGTGCCAGCAGAACCGGGCCCTCACCCCGCTCCTACAATGAGCAGTTCTTC,CASRTGPSPRSYNEQFF,-,TRBJ2-1,few,TRBV6-2/TRBV6-3
TGCGCCAGCGGGACTAGGGTAGGAGATACGCAGTATTTT,CASGTRVGDTQYF,TRBD2,TRBJ2-3,many,TRBV4-1
TGTGCCAGCAGTGATCTATCGGATTCACCCCTCCACTTT,CASSDLSDSPLHF,-,TRBJ1-6,few,TRBV25-1
TGCAGCGTTGCTGAAGACCCCACCTACTACGAGCAGTACTTC,CSVAEDPTYYEQYF,-,TRBJ2-7,-,TRBV29-1
TGTGCCAGCAGCTCGGGCCTCGCAGGGCAGTTCTTC,CASSSGLAGQFF,-,TRBJ2-1,few,TRBV7-9
TGCGCCAGCAGCCCCGGACAGGGGAGTAATTCACCCCTCCACTTT,CASSPGQGSNSPLHF,TRBD1,TRBJ1-6,many,TRBV5-1
TGCGCCAGCAGCTTCGGGACAGGGTATGCTGAGCAGTTCTTC,CASSFGTGYAEQFF,TRBD1,TRBJ2-1,-,TRBV5-1
TGTGCCATCAGTGAGGACAGCTATGGTGGGGCCAACGTCCTGACTTTC,CAISEDSYGGANVLTF,-,TRBJ2-6,few,TRBV10-3
TGTGCCAGCAGCGTAGCTATTCAGGGGGCGCATGATACGCAGTATTTT,CASSVAIQGAHDTQYF,TRBD1,TRBJ2-3,few,TRBV9
TGTGCCAGCAGCTTAGATAGCGGACGAAGGGATGAGCAGTTCTTC,CASSLDSGRRDEQFF,-,TRBJ2-1,-,TRBV7-8
TGTGCCAGCAGTTTCACGACAGGGGGTGTTGCAGATACGCAGTATTTT,CASSFTTGGVADTQYF,TRBD1,TRBJ2-3,few,TRBV28
TGCAGTGCTAGAAGCACTAACGGCTACAATGAGCAGTTCTTC,CSARSTNGYNEQFF,-,TRBJ2-1,-,TRBV20-1
TGTGCCAGCAGCCAAACCGGGACTAGCAGATACAATGAGCAGTTCTTC,CASSQTGTSRYNEQFF,TRBD2,TRBJ2-1,-,TRBV3-1
TGTGCCAGCAGCTTTTCTCGGACGAGGGGTTCCTACAATGAGCAGTTCTTC,CASSFSRTRGSYNEQFF,-,TRBJ2-1,-,TRBV7-2
TGTGCCAGTAGTCCATGGGCCACCGGGGAGCTGTTTTTT,CASSPWATGELFF,-,TRBJ2-2,-,TRBV19
TGCAGTGCTAGCGGGCTAGCTCAAGTCACAGATACGCAGTATTTT,CSASGLAQVTDTQYF,-,TRBJ2-3,once,TRBV20-1